One sample yielded the 9 T cell receptor beta chains listed below, sequenced in a study of siplizumab effects on memory and regulatory T cells. Some clones are missing from TCRdb's copy, which holds only in-frame ones; the method was immunoSEQ multiplex PCR. The data contain 37,000 or so clones, 89% of them singletons. Material for sequencing was naive CD4+ T cells sorted from blood. These receptors came from a human donor in good health.

The genes are TRBV5-5 and TRBJ1-2; the match to TRBD1 covers 9 bases. J gave up 1 base and V 6 bases, and 4 bases lay outside the gene matches. The CDR3 loop spans 14 amino acids. CDR1 and CDR2 (germline): SGHKS, YYEKEE (reference sequence). CDR3 nucleotides: TGTGCCAGCACCTGGGACAGGGATAACTATGGCTACACCTTC. This translates into CASTWDRDNYGYTF.

The chain combines TRBV25-1 with TRBJ1-1, with 7 bases identical to TRBD1. This CDR3 has 13 amino acids. Trimming at V came to 4 bases and at J to 5 bases, leaving 4 bases not matched to a gene. Germline CDR1 is MGHDK and CDR2 is SYGVNS. As DNA, the CDR3 is TGTGCCAGCAGTGTAGGGGGCAGGACTGAAGCTTTCTTT. Its protein is CASSVGGRTEAFF. Together with reference TRBV25-1 and TRBJ1-1, the CDR3 gives the full variable domain: EADIYQTPRYLVIGTGKKITLECSQTMGHDKMYWYQQDPGMELHLIHYSYGVNSTEKGDLSSESTVSRIRTEHFPLTLESARPSHTSQYLCASSVGGRTEAFFGQGTRLTVV.

This clone was seen once. V is TRBV6-1 and J is TRBJ2-2; 11 bases fit TRBD2. With V trimmed by 8 bases and J by 2 bases, 1 base remained unmatched. The germline V gene has CDR1 MNHNS and CDR2 SASEGT. There are 14 residues in the CDR3. The CDR3 coding sequence is TGTGCCAGCGGGACTAGCGGTAACACCGGGGAGCTGTTTTTT. Translating it yields CASGTSGNTGELFF.

V usage is TRBV29-1 and J usage is TRBJ2-2, with 11 bases matching TRBD2. The CDR3 has 18 amino acids. Germline lookup yields CDR1 SQVTM and CDR2 ANQGSEA. The CDR3 is CSYSPGLAVEGTTGELFF. In DNA form, the CDR3 reads TGCAGTTATAGCCCGGGACTAGCGGTGGAGGGGACCACCGGGGAGCTGTTTTTT.

The CDR3 bases are TGTGCCAGCAGCTACAACCTCGGGACAGGCAATTTTGGTCAGCCCCAGCATTTT. Translation: CASSYNLGTGNFGQPQHF. V is TRBV7-9 and J is TRBJ1-5; TRBD1 matches at 8 bases. This CDR3 contains 18 residues. The germline V gene has CDR1 SEHNR and CDR2 FQNEAQ (reference sequence). V trimming: 4 bases; J trimming: 6 bases; junction bases outside the gene matches: 17.

V gene TRBV10-1 combines with J gene TRBJ2-1; maybe TRBD1 (5 bases). This CDR3 is 11 amino acids long. V lost 11 bases and J 7 bases, leaving 12 bases between the germline ends. CDR1 and CDR2 from the germline V gene are WNHNN and SYGVQD (reference sequence). CDR3 sequence (DNA): TGCGCCCCCGCCCAGGGAAATGAGCAGTTCTTC. Its protein is CAPAQGNEQFF.

This sequence joins TRBV7-9 and TRBJ1-1; TRBD1 agrees at 9 bases. CDR1 SEHNR and CDR2 FQNEAQ come from the germline V gene (reference sequence). The CDR3 contains 19 residues. Unmatched junction bases numbered 18, after V lost 4 bases and J lost 3 bases. The CDR3: CASSSQRQGVIFGYTEAFF. CDR3 DNA sequence: TGTGCCAGCAGCTCTCAAAGACAGGGGGTGATTTTTGGTTACACTGAAGCTTTCTTT. The variable domain in full, with the rest retrieved from reference TRBV7-9 and TRBJ1-1, is DTGVSQNPRHKITKRGQNVTFRCDPISEHNRLYWYRQTLGQGPEFLTYFQNEAQLEKSRLLSDRFSAERPKGSFSTLEIQRTEQGDSAMYLCASSSQRQGVIFGYTEAFFGQGTRLTVV.

J is TRBJ2-2 and V is TRBV5-1; D is undetermined. The germline V gene has CDR1 SGHRS and CDR2 YFSETQ. V was pared by 1 base and J by 7 bases, with 8 bases between. The CDR3 totals 13 residues. The DNA of the CDR3 is TGCGCCAGCAGCTTGTGGGGAAGCGGGGAGCTGTTTTTT. Translating gives CASSLWGSGELFF.

This chain uses TRBV27 with TRBJ1-1; possible D gene TRBD1, 5 bases. CDR1 and CDR2 (germline): MNHEY, SMNVEV (reference sequence). V gave up 5 bases and J gave up 1 base, with 8 bases separating them. CDR3 length: 13 residues. This chain's CDR3 is CASSPQENTEAFF. Here the CDR3 DNA reads TGTGCCAGCAGTCCACAGGAGAACACTGAAGCTTTCTTT.